This T cell receptor beta chain was identified in a study of blood T cells in healthy people across ages. A second about 6 to 12 cycle PCR used barcoded and J-beta primers. Each CDR3 protein gets one entry after TCRdb re-called the 5' RACE reads with MiXCR. The sample carries roughly 800,000 distinct CDR3 sequences, roughly 25% recorded once. Notes on the study in general: Higher naive T cell percentage went strongly together with higher TCR beta diversity.

Germline V gene data show CDR1 as SGHRS and CDR2 as YFSETQ. The CDR3 is 15 amino acids. The J segment lost 2 bases and the V segment lost 5 bases, leaving 8 bases of the junction unmatched. As for this clonotype: What it binds is unknown.

This same sample was also taken into another study, of T cells of mothers and their children. That study adds: Slightly higher, non-significant overlap characterized related mother-child pairs relative to unrelated pairs.

The clonotype comes from a boy between 10 and 17 years old in good health. What was sequenced was blood. The genes are TRBV5-1 and TRBJ2-7; 9 bases align to TRBD1. Written as DNA, the CDR3 is TGCGCCAGCAGTCTTAGACAGGGGGTCGCCTACGAGCAGTACTTC. Translated: CASSLRQGVAYEQYF.